The rows below give T cell receptor beta chains drawn from one sample of a study of CD8 T cells in Susac syndrome. TCRdb redid the calling of the immunoSEQ multiplex PCR reads with MiXCR, one entry per CDR3 protein. The sample shows 200,000 to 250,000 distinct CDR3 sequences, 94% of them seen only once. Sequenced sample: CD4+ T cells from PBMCs. Receptors originate from a human donor with Susac syndrome. Both conserved end residues are part of each CDR3. D genes are given only for firm matches. Part of the rows lack a size; the others show once, few, many or a class for expanded clones.

v_call: TRBV7-2
j_call: TRBJ1-3
clone_size: .
d_call: .
cdr3_nt: TGTGCCAGCAGCTTACCCGAGGCTGGAAACACCATATATTTT
cdr3_aa: CASSLPEAGNTIYF

v_call: TRBV20-1
j_call: TRBJ1-1
clone_size: .
d_call: .
cdr3_nt: TGCAGTGCTTCTTCTTTGGACGCCCTGAACACTGAAGCTTTCTTT
cdr3_aa: CSASSLDALNTEAFF

v_call: TRBV2
j_call: TRBJ1-2
clone_size: .
d_call: .
cdr3_nt: TGTGCCAGCAGTGAACCTTCGACAGAGCGTGGCACCTTC
cdr3_aa: CASSEPSTERGTF

v_call: TRBV4-3
j_call: TRBJ1-6
clone_size: .
d_call: .
cdr3_nt: TGCGCCAGCAGCCTGGGGACGGAGTTTAGATCACCCCTCCACTTT
cdr3_aa: CASSLGTEFRSPLHF

v_call: TRBV28
j_call: TRBJ1-6
clone_size: .
d_call: .
cdr3_nt: TGTGCCAGCAACTTATCTGCGGGATATAATTCACCCCTCCACTTT
cdr3_aa: CASNLSAGYNSPLHF

v_call: TRBV30
j_call: TRBJ1-2
clone_size: .
d_call: .
cdr3_nt: TGTGCCTGGAGTCCAGGTGCGGGGGCCGATGGCTACACCTTC
cdr3_aa: CAWSPGAGADGYTF

v_call: TRBV7-3
j_call: TRBJ1-4
clone_size: .
d_call: .
cdr3_nt: TGTGCCAGCAGCTTGGTTTCGGGGGAAAAACTGTTTTTT
cdr3_aa: CASSLVSGEKLFF

v_call: TRBV27
j_call: TRBJ2-3
clone_size: .
d_call: .
cdr3_nt: TGTGCCAGCAGACGCCTGGACCAGACGGCTACGCAGTATTTT
cdr3_aa: CASRRLDQTATQYF

v_call: TRBV5-1
j_call: TRBJ2-7
clone_size: .
d_call: TRBD2
cdr3_nt: TGCGCCAGCAGCTCTGGCGGGAGCGGCCGACCCTACGAGCAGTACTTC
cdr3_aa: CASSSGGSGRPYEQYF

v_call: TRBV5-1
j_call: TRBJ1-6
clone_size: .
d_call: .
cdr3_nt: TGCGCCAGCAGCGAAGCAGGGGCCTCGAATTCACCCCTCCACTTT
cdr3_aa: CASSEAGASNSPLHF

v_call: TRBV20-1
j_call: TRBJ2-1
clone_size: .
d_call: TRBD2
cdr3_nt: TGCAGTGCTACCTCCCTGGAGCGGGGCATCTACAATGAGCAGTTCTTC
cdr3_aa: CSATSLERGIYNEQFF

v_call: TRBV11-2
j_call: TRBJ2-3
clone_size: .
d_call: .
cdr3_nt: TGTGCCAGCAGCCCGAACTCGGGAGATACGCAGTATTTT
cdr3_aa: CASSPNSGDTQYF

v_call: TRBV5-1
j_call: TRBJ2-5
clone_size: .
d_call: TRBD2
cdr3_nt: TGCGCCAGCAGCGATAGCGGGGGGGCCGGAGAGACCCAGTACTTC
cdr3_aa: CASSDSGGAGETQYF

v_call: TRBV20-1
j_call: TRBJ2-5
clone_size: .
d_call: TRBD2
cdr3_nt: TGCAGTGCTAGAGCAGGGACGGGGGGGTACCAAGAGACCCAGTACTTC
cdr3_aa: CSARAGTGGYQETQYF

v_call: TRBV7-2
j_call: TRBJ1-6
clone_size: .
d_call: .
cdr3_nt: TGTGCCAGCAGCTTAGGAAGTTTGCGACCTTCACCCCTCCACTTT
cdr3_aa: CASSLGSLRPSPLHF

v_call: TRBV5-4
j_call: TRBJ1-1
clone_size: .
d_call: TRBD1
cdr3_nt: TGTGCCAGCAGCGGGGAGGACAGGGCGTTTGGGGACACTGAAGCTTTCTTT
cdr3_aa: CASSGEDRAFGDTEAFF

v_call: TRBV18
j_call: TRBJ2-2
clone_size: .
d_call: .
cdr3_nt: TGTGCCAGCTCACCAAAGGTACCCGGGGAGCTGTTTTTT
cdr3_aa: CASSPKVPGELFF

v_call: TRBV12-3/TRBV12-4
j_call: TRBJ2-7
clone_size: .
d_call: .
cdr3_nt: TGTGCCAGCAGTTTATACAGGAAAACGTACGAGCAGTACTTC
cdr3_aa: CASSLYRKTYEQYF

v_call: TRBV4-3
j_call: TRBJ2-7
clone_size: .
d_call: TRBD1
cdr3_nt: TGCGCCAGCAGCCAAGGAAAGGGGGCGATGTACTACGAGCAGTACTTC
cdr3_aa: CASSQGKGAMYYEQYF

v_call: TRBV19
j_call: TRBJ1-4
clone_size: .
d_call: TRBD1
cdr3_nt: TGTGCCAGTAGCCCCTCAGGGGGTGCTGAAAAACTGTTTTTT
cdr3_aa: CASSPSGGAEKLFF

v_call: TRBV20-1
j_call: TRBJ2-1
clone_size: .
d_call: TRBD1
cdr3_nt: TGCAGTGCTTACCCGGGACAGGGGGCCGATGAGCAGTTCTTC
cdr3_aa: CSAYPGQGADEQFF

v_call: TRBV3-1
j_call: TRBJ1-2
clone_size: .
d_call: .
cdr3_nt: TGTGCCAGCAGCCAAGAGTGGGGACATGGCTACACCTTC
cdr3_aa: CASSQEWGHGYTF

v_call: TRBV29-1
j_call: TRBJ1-5
clone_size: .
d_call: .
cdr3_nt: TGCAGCGTTGCAGGACAGATTGGTCAGCCCCAGCATTTT
cdr3_aa: CSVAGQIGQPQHF

v_call: TRBV20-1
j_call: TRBJ1-1
clone_size: .
d_call: .
cdr3_nt: TGCAGTGCTAGGGACCTAAGAGGGCGTATCACTGAAGCTTTCTTT
cdr3_aa: CSARDLRGRITEAFF

v_call: TRBV20-1
j_call: TRBJ2-7
clone_size: .
d_call: TRBD2
cdr3_nt: TGCAGTGCTAGTCCGGGGGGGTCTAGTAGCGGGGGCCTCCGGGGCTACGAGCAGTACTTC
cdr3_aa: CSASPGGSSSGGLRGYEQYF

v_call: TRBV20-1
j_call: TRBJ1-2
clone_size: once
d_call: .
cdr3_nt: TGCAGTGTACAGACGGGGACGGGTGGCTACACCTTC
cdr3_aa: CSVQTGTGGYTF

v_call: TRBV30
j_call: TRBJ1-2
clone_size: .
d_call: .
cdr3_nt: TGTGCCTGGAGTAAGGCCCGGGGGTATGGCTACACCTTC
cdr3_aa: CAWSKARGYGYTF

v_call: TRBV12-3/TRBV12-4
j_call: TRBJ1-3
clone_size: .
d_call: .
cdr3_nt: TGTGCCAGCAGTCCCACAGCGGGGAGGACTGGAAACACCATATATTTT
cdr3_aa: CASSPTAGRTGNTIYF